Shown below are 24 T cell receptor beta chains from a single sample sequenced in a study of blood T cells in healthy people across ages. Next came a second PCR, run for roughly 6 to 11 cycles, which used a sample-barcoded 5' primer along with a J-beta primer mix. TCRdb processed the 5' RACE reads anew with MiXCR; each CDR3 protein has one entry. This table has roughly 1,300,000 distinct CDR3 sequences, roughly 59% appearing once. The specimen sequenced was blood. The receptors were gathered from a man younger than 35 in good health.

V is TRBV29-1 and J is TRBJ2-5, with TRBD1 identical over 9 bases. The last part of the DNA fits TRBJ2-7 better; the J call may be wrong. This CDR3 is built from 14 residues. The germline CDR1 and CDR2 sequences are SQVTM and ANQGSEA. CDR3 residues: CSVVIGTGLYEQYF. As DNA, the CDR3 is TGCAGCGTTGTTATTGGGACAGGGCTATACGAGCAGTACTTC.

This chain links TRBV5-1 with TRBJ2-6, with unresolved D. The CDR3 consists of 17 residues. Germline CDR1 is SGHRS and CDR2 is YFSETQ. V was shortened by 0 bases and J by 0 bases, with 10 bases between the two germline ends. CDR3 amino acids: CASSLVPGHSGANVLTF. The CDR3, as DNA: TGCGCCAGCAGCTTGGTTCCAGGCCACTCTGGGGCCAACGTCCTGACTTTC.

This clonotype was observed a few times. The chain joins TRBV4-1 to TRBJ2-5; the D gene is possibly TRBD1 (6 bases). V was cut by 4 bases and J by 5 bases, with 17 bases left in between. Looked up from germline, CDR1 is MGHRA and CDR2 is YSYEKL. The CDR3 consists of 15 residues. CDR3 bases: TGCGCCAGCAGCCTTACTGGACAGCCGTTTGAGACCCAGTACTTC. Translated: CASSLTGQPFETQYF.

The chain joins TRBV30 to TRBJ2-1, with D perhaps given as TRBD1 or TRBD2 (5 bases each). The germline V gene has CDR1 GTSNPN and CDR2 SVGIG (reference sequence). The CDR3 has 14 amino acids. Trimming removed 3 bases from V and 8 bases from J, with 17 bases in between. This chain's CDR3 is CAWRDGTVGDEQFF. CDR3 in DNA: TGTGCCTGGAGGGACGGGACGGTTGGAGATGAGCAGTTCTTC.

The chain uses TRBV7-9 and TRBJ1-3, with TRBD1 as a possible D gene (5 bases). Trimming took 4 bases from V and 5 from J, leaving 18 bases between them. The V gene's germline CDR1 is SEHNR and CDR2 FQNEAQ (reference sequence). The CDR3 is made up of 16 amino acids. The CDR3 nucleotides read TGTGCCAGCAGCTCTCGTACGGCAGGGATTAGAAACACCATATATTTT. Translation gives CASSSRTAGIRNTIYF. The entire variable domain, with the rest obtained from reference TRBV7-9 and TRBJ1-3, is as follows: DTGVSQNPRHKITKRGQNVTFRCDPISEHNRLYWYRQTLGQGPEFLTYFQNEAQLEKSRLLSDRFSAERPKGSFSTLEIQRTEQGDSAMYLCASSSRTAGIRNTIYFGEGSWLTVV.

As to this clonotype: An end of the junction does not agree with germline; a read error may underlie this. V usage is TRBV7-9 and J usage is TRBJ2-3, with D hard to call. The CDR3 is 17 residues long. The germline CDR1 and CDR2 sequences are SEHNR and FQNEAQ (reference sequence). In nucleotides, the CDR3 is TGTGCCAACAGCCCCGGTATGCGGTACACAGATAGGGATACGCAGTATTTT. This translates into CANSPGMRYTDRDTQYF.

The count of this clonotype is one. The rearrangement links TRBV20-1 to TRBJ2-5; 10 nucleotides align to TRBD2. The CDR3 contains 16 residues. CDR1 is DFQATT, CDR2 SNEGSKA, per germline (reference sequence). The V segment lost 5 bases and the J segment 2 bases; nucleotides outside the gene matches: 11. The CDR3, as DNA: TGCAGTGCTCCGAGCGGGGGGGCAGCCTATCAAGAGACCCAGTACTTC. Translation: CSAPSGGAAYQETQYF.

The chain combines TRBV6-2 or TRBV6-3 with TRBJ2-7; no reliable D call. V was shortened by 8 bases and J by 2 bases, with 13 bases between the two germline ends. Per germline, CDR1 MNHEY and CDR2 SVGEGT. The CDR3 length is 13 residues. Written as DNA, the CDR3 is TGTGCCAGCGGCCCGGCGGTTCCCTACGAGCAGTACTTC. As protein: CASGPAVPYEQYF.

The chain links TRBV4-3 to TRBJ1-2; D might be TRBD1 (6 bases). CDR1 LGHNA and CDR2 YSLEER come from the germline V gene. Between the trimmed V and J ends, which lost 4 bases and 2 bases, there was a span of 14 bases. This CDR3 is built from 15 residues. CDR3 coding DNA: TGCGCCAGCAGCCCACACAGGGAGGGAAACTATGGCTACACCTTC. Its protein is CASSPHREGNYGYTF.

This clonotype has more than one count but fewer than ten. The rearrangement joins TRBV29-1 to TRBJ2-7; perhaps TRBD1 as D (5 bases). The germline V gene has CDR1 SQVTM and CDR2 ANQGSEA. V lost 7 bases, J lost 2 bases, and 12 bases lay in between. This CDR3 region has 12 residues. The CDR3 loop reads CSAISGTYEQYF. CDR3 nucleotides: TGCAGCGCAATTTCAGGGACCTACGAGCAGTACTTC.

J is TRBJ1-6 and V is TRBV12-3 or TRBV12-4; 7 nucleotides line up with TRBD1. The V gene end was trimmed by 5 bases and the J gene end by 7 bases; junction bases not matched to a gene: 14. There are 17 residues in the CDR3. The CDR3: CASSPTGARGVNSPLHF. The CDR3 bases are TGTGCCAGCAGTCCCACAGGGGCCAGGGGAGTGAATTCACCCCTCCACTTT.

In its sample, this clonotype was seen once. The chain has TRBV24-1 and TRBJ2-5; 7 nucleotides align to TRBD1. With 0 bases clipped from V and 2 bases from J, the junction kept 2 bases outside the gene matches. CDR1 and CDR2 from the germline V gene are KGHDR and SFDVKD. This CDR3 contains 15 residues. CDR3 in DNA: TGTGCCACCAGTGATTTGCCGGGACAGCAAGAGACCCAGTACTTC. Translated, it gives CATSDLPGQQETQYF.

The chain links TRBV5-6 to TRBJ2-7; D unclear. The CDR3 covers 16 residues. Germline V gene data show CDR1 as SGHDT and CDR2 as YYEEEE. Between the trimmed V and J ends, which lost 2 bases and 0 bases, there was a span of 15 bases. DNA of the CDR3: TGTGCCAGCAGCTTACCCGGGCGTACCAACTCCTACGAGCAGTACTTC. This gives the protein CASSLPGRTNSYEQYF.

V usage is TRBV9 and J usage is TRBJ2-1; D not resolved. CDR1 and CDR2 from the germline V gene are SGDLS and YYNGEE. The CDR3 contains 14 residues. The germline V and J ends were trimmed by 0 bases and 2 bases, with 6 bases remaining between them. The CDR3: CASSVGYTYNEQFF. The CDR3 DNA sequence: TGTGCCAGCAGCGTAGGGTACACCTACAATGAGCAGTTCTTC.

The chain links TRBV28 to TRBJ2-6, with 7 bases lining up with TRBD1. CDR3 length: 15 residues. With V trimmed by 3 bases and J by 6 bases, 5 bases remained unmatched. Germline CDR1 MDHEN, CDR2 SYDVKM. CDR3 region: CASSLATGAANVLTF. In DNA form, the CDR3 reads TGTGCCAGCAGTTTGGCAACAGGGGCGGCCAACGTCCTGACTTTC.

This clonotype was counted at least ten times. This sequence joins TRBV29-1 and TRBJ2-5, with D unresolved. Germline-derived CDR1 and CDR2 are SQVTM and ANQGSEA. The CDR3 is made up of 12 amino acids. V lost 4 bases to trimming and J lost 5 bases, with 11 bases between them. The CDR3 DNA reads TGCAGCGTTGCGGAACAGAAGGAGACCCAGTACTTC. The encoded protein is CSVAEQKETQYF.

In this sample, this clonotype turned up once. The genes are TRBV25-1 and TRBJ2-5; 7 positions agree with TRBD2. In germline, CDR1 is MGHDK, CDR2 SYGVNS. V dropped 1 base and J dropped 5; count of bases not matched to a gene: 10. This CDR3 is built from 16 residues. CDR3 sequence reads: CASSEWEGPAAETQYF. Here the CDR3 DNA reads TGTGCCAGCAGTGAATGGGAGGGGCCCGCCGCGGAGACCCAGTACTTC.

The gene calls are TRBV11-2 and TRBJ2-7; D gene ambiguous. CDR1 SGHAT and CDR2 FQNNGV come from the germline V gene. V was pared by 5 bases and J by 0 bases, with 8 bases between. The CDR3 loop spans 13 amino acids. The CDR3 DNA reads TGTGCCAGCAGCCGGTTAGCCTCCTACGAGCAGTACTTC. It codes for CASSRLASYEQYF.

The genes are TRBV20-1 and TRBJ2-7; maybe TRBD2 (6 bases). The germline CDR1 and CDR2 sequences are DFQATT and SNEGSKA (reference sequence). This CDR3 spans 13 amino acids. Trimming removed 4 bases at V and 2 bases at J, with 12 bases between. CDR3 sequence: CSAKTSKPYEQYF. In DNA form, the CDR3 reads TGCAGTGCTAAAACTAGCAAACCCTACGAGCAGTACTTC.

This chain uses TRBV6-6 with TRBJ2-3; D might be TRBD2 (5 bases). The CDR3 is made up of 15 amino acids. Trimming shortened V by 4 bases and J by 2 bases, and 13 bases separated the two germline ends. The germline gives CDR1 MNHNY, CDR2 SVGAGI (reference sequence). CDR3 amino acids: CASSSSGAHTDTQYF. The CDR3 coding sequence is TGTGCCAGCAGTTCGAGCGGAGCCCACACAGATACGCAGTATTTT.

CDR3 sequence: CASSPKLLRRYEQYF. CDR3 nucleotides: TGTGCCAGCAGCCCGAAGCTCCTCCGTCGCTACGAGCAGTACTTC. The chain employs TRBV6-2 or TRBV6-3 and TRBJ2-7; no reliable D call. This CDR3 is built from 15 residues. The germline V gene has CDR1 MNHEY and CDR2 SVGEGT. V lost 6 bases and J 3 bases, leaving 18 bases between the germline ends.

V gene TRBV7-2 combines with J gene TRBJ2-7; 11 bases agree with TRBD2. The V and J ends lost 3 bases and 2 bases, in that order; junction bases with no gene match: 3. Germline assignment: CDR1 SGHTA and CDR2 FQGNSA. The CDR3 sequence is 15 residues long. CDR3 nucleotides: TGTGCCAGCAGCTTCTATAGCGGGAGGGCCTACGAGCAGTACTTC. This encodes CASSFYSGRAYEQYF. The variable domain in full, completed from reference TRBV7-2 and TRBJ2-7, reads GAGVSQSPSNKVTEKGKDVELRCDPISGHTALYWYRQSLGQGLEFLIYFQGNSAPDKSGLPSDRFSAERTGGSVSTLTIQRTQQEDSAVYLCASSFYSGRAYEQYFGPGTRLTVT.

This clonotype has only a few counts. The gene calls are TRBV4-1 and TRBJ2-1, with 10 nucleotides matching TRBD1. Per germline, CDR1 MGHRA and CDR2 YSYEKL. V shed 0 bases, J shed 8 bases, and the junction held 1 base outside the gene matches. This CDR3 comprises 14 residues. CDR3 sequence reads: CASSQEGTGDEQFF. CDR3 sequence (DNA): TGCGCCAGCAGCCAAGAGGGGACAGGGGATGAGCAGTTCTTC.

This clonotype appeared a single time. V is TRBV7-9 and J is TRBJ1-1, with D possibly being TRBD1 (6 bases). Trimming took off 5 bases at V and 5 bases at J, with 12 bases between the two ends. This CDR3 has 13 residues. CDR1 is SEHNR and CDR2 is FQNEAQ in the germline V gene (reference sequence). CDR3 sequence reads: CASSAGDPTEAFF. CDR3 in DNA: TGTGCCAGCAGCGCAGGGGATCCGACTGAAGCTTTCTTT.